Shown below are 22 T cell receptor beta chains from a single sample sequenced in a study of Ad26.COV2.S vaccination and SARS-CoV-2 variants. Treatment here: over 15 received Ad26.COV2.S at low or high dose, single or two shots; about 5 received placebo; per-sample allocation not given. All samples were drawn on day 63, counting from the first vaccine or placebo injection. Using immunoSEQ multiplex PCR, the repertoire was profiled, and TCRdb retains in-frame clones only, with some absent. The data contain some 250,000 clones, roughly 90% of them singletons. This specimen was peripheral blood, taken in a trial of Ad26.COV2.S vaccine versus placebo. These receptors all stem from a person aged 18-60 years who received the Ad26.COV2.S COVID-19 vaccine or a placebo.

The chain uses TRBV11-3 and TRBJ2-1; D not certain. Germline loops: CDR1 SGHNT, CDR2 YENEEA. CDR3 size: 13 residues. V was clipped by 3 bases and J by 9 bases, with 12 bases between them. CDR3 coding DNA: TGTGCCAGCAGCTTTGATGGGTTGGGTGAGCAGTTCTTC. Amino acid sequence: CASSFDGLGEQFF.

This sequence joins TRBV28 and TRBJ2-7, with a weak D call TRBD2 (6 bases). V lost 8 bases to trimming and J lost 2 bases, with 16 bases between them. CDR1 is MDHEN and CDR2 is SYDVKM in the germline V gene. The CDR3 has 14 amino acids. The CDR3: CASVPGTYTYEQYF. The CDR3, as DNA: TGTGCCAGCGTACCCGGGACTTATACCTACGAGCAGTACTTC.

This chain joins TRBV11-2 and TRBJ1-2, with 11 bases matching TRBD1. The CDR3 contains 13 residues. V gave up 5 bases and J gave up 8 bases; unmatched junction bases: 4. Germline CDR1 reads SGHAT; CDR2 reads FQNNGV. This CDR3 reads CASSPRTGGGYTF. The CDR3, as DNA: TGTGCCAGCAGCCCTCGGACAGGGGGCGGCTACACCTTC.

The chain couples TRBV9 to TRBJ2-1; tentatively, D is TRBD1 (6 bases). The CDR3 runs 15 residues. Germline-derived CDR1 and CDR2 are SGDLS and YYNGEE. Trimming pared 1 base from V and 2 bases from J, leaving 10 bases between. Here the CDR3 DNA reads TGTGCCAGCAGCGTAAGGGGGACCCCCTACAATGAGCAGTTCTTC. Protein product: CASSVRGTPYNEQFF.

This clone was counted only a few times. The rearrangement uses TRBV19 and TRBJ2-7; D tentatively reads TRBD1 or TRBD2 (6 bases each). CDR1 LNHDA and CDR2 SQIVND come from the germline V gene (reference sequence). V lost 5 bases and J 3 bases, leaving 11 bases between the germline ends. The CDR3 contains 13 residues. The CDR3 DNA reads TGTGCCAGTAGTCCAGGAGGGGGCTACGAGCAGTACTTC. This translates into CASSPGGGYEQYF.

CDR3 DNA: TGCAGTGCTAGTCCCTTAGCGGGAGGGATAAACGAGCAGTACTTC. Its translation is CSASPLAGGINEQYF. The chain uses TRBV20-1 and TRBJ2-7; TRBD2 agrees at 11 bases. This CDR3 is built from 15 residues. Germline CDR1 is DFQATT and CDR2 is SNEGSKA (reference sequence). J lost 5 bases, V lost 3 bases, and 9 bases had no gene match.

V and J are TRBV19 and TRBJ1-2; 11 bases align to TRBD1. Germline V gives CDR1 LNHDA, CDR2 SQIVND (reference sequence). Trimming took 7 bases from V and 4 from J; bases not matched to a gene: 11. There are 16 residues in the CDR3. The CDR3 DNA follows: TGTGCCAGTAATCCCTCCGGGACAGGGGGACCCTATGGCTACACCTTC. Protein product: CASNPSGTGGPYGYTF.

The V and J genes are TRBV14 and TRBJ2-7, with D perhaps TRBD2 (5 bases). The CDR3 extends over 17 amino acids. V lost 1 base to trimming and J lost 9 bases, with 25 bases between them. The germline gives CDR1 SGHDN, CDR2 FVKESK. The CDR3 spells CASSQVERRARADGQYF. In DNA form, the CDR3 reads TGTGCCAGCAGCCAAGTGGAAAGGAGAGCAAGAGCGGACGGGCAGTACTTC. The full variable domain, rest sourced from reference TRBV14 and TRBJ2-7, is EAGVTQFPSHSVIEKGQTVTLRCDPISGHDNLYWYRRVMGKEIKFLLHFVKESKQDESGMPNNRFLAERTGGTYSTLKVQPAELEDSGVYFCASSQVERRARADGQYFGPGTRLTVT.

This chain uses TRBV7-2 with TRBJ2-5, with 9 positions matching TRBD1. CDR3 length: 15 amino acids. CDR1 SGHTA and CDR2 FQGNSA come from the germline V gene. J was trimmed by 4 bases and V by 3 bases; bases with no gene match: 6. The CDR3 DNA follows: TGTGCCAGCAGCTTCGGACAGGGGAGAGGAGAGACCCAGTACTTC. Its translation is CASSFGQGRGETQYF.

The CDR3 here is CATSGESYQETQYF. CDR3 DNA sequence: TGTGCCACCAGCGGGGAATCGTACCAAGAGACCCAGTACTTC. This chain joins TRBV15 and TRBJ2-5; D remains unclear. V was cut by 5 bases and J by 0 bases, with 10 bases left in between. This CDR3 has 14 amino acids. CDR1 and CDR2 (germline): LNHNV, YYDKDF (reference sequence). Filled out from reference TRBV15 and TRBJ2-5, the complete variable domain reads DAMVIQNPRYQVTQFGKPVTLSCSQTLNHNVMYWYQQKSSQAPKLLFHYYDKDFNNEADTPDNFQSRRPNTSFCFLDIRSPGLGDTAMYLCATSGESYQETQYFGPGTRLLVL.

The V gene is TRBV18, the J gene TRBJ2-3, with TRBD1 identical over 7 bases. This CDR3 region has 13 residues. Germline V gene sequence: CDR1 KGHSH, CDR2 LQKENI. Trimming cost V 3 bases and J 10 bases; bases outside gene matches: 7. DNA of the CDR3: TGTGCCAGCTCACCTCAGGGGGTTCAGGCGCAGTATTTT. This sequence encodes CASSPQGVQAQYF.

The CDR3 region has the DNA TGCGCCAGCAGCCCCCCTAATGCAGATACGCAGTATTTT. Translating it yields CASSPPNADTQYF. This chain joins TRBV4-1 and TRBJ2-3; D gene unclear. Trimming left V 4 bases short and J 4 bases short, with 9 bases between. Germline CDR1 and CDR2: MGHRA and YSYEKL. The CDR3 totals 13 residues.

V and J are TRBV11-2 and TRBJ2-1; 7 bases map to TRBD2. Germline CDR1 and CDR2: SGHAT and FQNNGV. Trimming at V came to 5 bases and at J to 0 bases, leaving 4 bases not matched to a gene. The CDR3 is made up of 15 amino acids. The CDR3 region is CASSAGVGSYNEQFF. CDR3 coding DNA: TGTGCCAGCAGCGCGGGGGTGGGCTCCTACAATGAGCAGTTCTTC. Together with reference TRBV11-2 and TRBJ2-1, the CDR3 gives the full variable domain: EAGVAQSPRYKIIEKRQSVAFWCNPISGHATLYWYQQILGQGPKLLIQFQNNGVVDDSQLPKDRFSAERLKGVDSTLKIQPAKLEDSAVYLCASSAGVGSYNEQFFGPGTRLTVL.

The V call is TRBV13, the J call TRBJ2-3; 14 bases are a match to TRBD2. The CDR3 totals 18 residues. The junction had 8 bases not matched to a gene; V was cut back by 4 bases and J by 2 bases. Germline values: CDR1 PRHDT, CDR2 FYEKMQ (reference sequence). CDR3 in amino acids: CASSSGLAGGFPTDTQYF. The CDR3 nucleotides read TGTGCCAGCAGCTCCGGACTAGCGGGAGGCTTCCCCACAGATACGCAGTATTTT.

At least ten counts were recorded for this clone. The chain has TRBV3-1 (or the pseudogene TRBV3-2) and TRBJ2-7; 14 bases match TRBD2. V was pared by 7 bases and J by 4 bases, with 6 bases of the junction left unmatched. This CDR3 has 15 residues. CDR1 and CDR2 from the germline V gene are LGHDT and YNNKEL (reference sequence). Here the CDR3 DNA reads TGTGCCAGCATGCGGGGACTAGCGGGGGCGTACGAGCAGTACTTC. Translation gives CASMRGLAGAYEQYF.

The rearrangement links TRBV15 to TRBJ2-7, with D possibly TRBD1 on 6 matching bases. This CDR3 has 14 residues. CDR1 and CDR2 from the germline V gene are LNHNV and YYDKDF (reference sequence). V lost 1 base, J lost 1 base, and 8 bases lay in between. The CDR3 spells CATSRARGSYEQYF. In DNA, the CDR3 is TGTGCCACCAGCAGAGCTAGGGGGTCCTACGAGCAGTACTTC.

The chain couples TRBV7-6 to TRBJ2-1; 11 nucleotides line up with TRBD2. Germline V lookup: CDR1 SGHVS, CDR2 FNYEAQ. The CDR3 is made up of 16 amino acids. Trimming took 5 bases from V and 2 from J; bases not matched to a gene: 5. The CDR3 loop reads CASSPIAGGAYNEQFF. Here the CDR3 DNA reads TGTGCCAGCAGCCCGATAGCGGGAGGGGCCTACAATGAGCAGTTCTTC.

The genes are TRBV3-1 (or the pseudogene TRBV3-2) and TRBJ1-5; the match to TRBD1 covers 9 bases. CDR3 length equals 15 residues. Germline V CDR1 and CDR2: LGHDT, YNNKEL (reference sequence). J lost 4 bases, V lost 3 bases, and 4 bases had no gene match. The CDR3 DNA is TGTGCCAGCAGCCAGGACGGGACAGGGAATCAGCCCCAGCATTTT. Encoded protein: CASSQDGTGNQPQHF.

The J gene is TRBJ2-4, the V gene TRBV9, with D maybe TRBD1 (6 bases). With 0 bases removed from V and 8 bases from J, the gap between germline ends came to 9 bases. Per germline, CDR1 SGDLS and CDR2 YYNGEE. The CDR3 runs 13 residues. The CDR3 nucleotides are TGTGCCAGCAGCGTAGAAAACAGGGACATTCAGTACTTC. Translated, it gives CASSVENRDIQYF.

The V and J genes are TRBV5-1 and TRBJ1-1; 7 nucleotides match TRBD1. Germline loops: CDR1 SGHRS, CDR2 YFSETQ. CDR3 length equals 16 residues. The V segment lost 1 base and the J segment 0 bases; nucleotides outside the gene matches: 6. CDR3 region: CASSLNGRGMNTEAFF. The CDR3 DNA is TGCGCCAGCAGCTTGAATGGCAGGGGGATGAACACTGAAGCTTTCTTT.

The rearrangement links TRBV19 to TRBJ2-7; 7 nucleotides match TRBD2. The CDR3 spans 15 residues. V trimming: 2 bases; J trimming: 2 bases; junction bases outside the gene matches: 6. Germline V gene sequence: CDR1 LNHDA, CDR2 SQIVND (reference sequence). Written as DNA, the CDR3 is TGTGCCAGTAGTATAACCCCTAGCGGTCCCTACGAGCAGTACTTC. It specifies CASSITPSGPYEQYF.

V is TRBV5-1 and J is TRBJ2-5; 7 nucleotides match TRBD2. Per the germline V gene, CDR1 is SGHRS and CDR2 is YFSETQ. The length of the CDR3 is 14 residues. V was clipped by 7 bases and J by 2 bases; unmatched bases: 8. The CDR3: CASSQPAGQETQYF. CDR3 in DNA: TGCGCCAGCTCACAGCCAGCGGGACAAGAGACCCAGTACTTC.